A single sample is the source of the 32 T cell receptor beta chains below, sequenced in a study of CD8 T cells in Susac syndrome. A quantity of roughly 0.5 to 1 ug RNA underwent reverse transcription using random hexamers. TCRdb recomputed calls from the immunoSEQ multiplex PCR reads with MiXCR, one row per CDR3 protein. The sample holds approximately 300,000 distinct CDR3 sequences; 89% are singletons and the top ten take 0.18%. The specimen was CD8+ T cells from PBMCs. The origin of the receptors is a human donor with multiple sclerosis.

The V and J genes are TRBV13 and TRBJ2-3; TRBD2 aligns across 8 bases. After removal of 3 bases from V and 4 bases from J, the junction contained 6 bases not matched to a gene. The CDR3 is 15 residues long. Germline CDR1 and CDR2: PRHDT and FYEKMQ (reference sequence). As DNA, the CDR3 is TGTGCCAGCAGCTTCCGGGAGGGCCGCCCAGATACGCAGTATTTT. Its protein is CASSFREGRPDTQYF.

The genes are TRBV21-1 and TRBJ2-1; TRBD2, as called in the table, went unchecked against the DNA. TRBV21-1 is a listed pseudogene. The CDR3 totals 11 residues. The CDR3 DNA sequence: TGTGCCAGCAGCAATGGAGGTGAGCAGTTCTTC. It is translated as CASSNGGEQFF.

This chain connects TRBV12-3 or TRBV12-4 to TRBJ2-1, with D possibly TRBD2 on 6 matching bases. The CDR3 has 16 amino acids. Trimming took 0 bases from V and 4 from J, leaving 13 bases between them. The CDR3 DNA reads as TGTGCCAGCAGTTTAGCTCCGACCGGGAGTTACAATGAGCAGTTCTTC. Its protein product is CASSLAPTGSYNEQFF.

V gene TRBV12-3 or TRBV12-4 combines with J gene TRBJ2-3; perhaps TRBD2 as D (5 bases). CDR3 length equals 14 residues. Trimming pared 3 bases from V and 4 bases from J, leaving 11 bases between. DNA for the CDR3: TGTGCCAGCAGTTTGTCGGACTCATCAGATACGCAGTATTTT. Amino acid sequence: CASSLSDSSDTQYF.

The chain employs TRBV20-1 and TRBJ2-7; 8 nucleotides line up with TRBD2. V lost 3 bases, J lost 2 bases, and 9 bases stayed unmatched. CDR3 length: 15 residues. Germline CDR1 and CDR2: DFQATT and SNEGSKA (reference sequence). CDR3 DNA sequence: TGCAGTGCTAGGGGCAGCGGGGGATTCGCCTACGAGCAGTACTTC. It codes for CSARGSGGFAYEQYF.

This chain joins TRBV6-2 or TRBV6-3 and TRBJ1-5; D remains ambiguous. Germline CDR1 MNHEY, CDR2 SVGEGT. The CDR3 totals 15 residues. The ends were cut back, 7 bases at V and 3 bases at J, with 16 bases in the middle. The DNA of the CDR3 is TGTGCCAGCACAATGGCACTTTCCCTCAATCAGCCCCAGCATTTT. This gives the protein CASTMALSLNQPQHF.

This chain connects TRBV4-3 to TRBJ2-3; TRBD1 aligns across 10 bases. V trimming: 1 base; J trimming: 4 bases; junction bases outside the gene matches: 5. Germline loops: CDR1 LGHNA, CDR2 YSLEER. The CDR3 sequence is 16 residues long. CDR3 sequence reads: CASSQGWGTGADTQYF. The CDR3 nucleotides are TGCGCCAGCAGCCAAGGGTGGGGGACAGGGGCAGATACGCAGTATTTT.

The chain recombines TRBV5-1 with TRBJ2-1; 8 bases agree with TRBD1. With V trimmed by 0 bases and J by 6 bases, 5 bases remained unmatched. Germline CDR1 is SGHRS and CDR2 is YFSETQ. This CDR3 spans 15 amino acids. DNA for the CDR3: TGCGCCAGCAGCTTGGGTGGGACAGGTTTCAATGAGCAGTTCTTC. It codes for CASSLGGTGFNEQFF.

CDR3 sequence (DNA): TGTGCCAGCAAGGCGGGGGTGGCTGGCGAGCAGTACTTC. Translating gives CASKAGVAGEQYF. The chain uses TRBV28 and TRBJ2-7; the match to TRBD2 covers 7 bases. The CDR3 has 13 amino acids. CDR1 MDHEN and CDR2 SYDVKM come from the germline V gene. V shed 7 bases, J shed 6 bases, and the junction held 9 bases outside the gene matches. Complete variable domain (other parts from reference TRBV28 and TRBJ2-7): DVKVTQSSRYLVKRTGEKVFLECVQDMDHENMFWYRQDPGLGLRLIYFSYDVKMKEKGDIPEGYSVSREKKERFSLILESASTNQTSMYLCASKAGVAGEQYFGPGTRLTVT.

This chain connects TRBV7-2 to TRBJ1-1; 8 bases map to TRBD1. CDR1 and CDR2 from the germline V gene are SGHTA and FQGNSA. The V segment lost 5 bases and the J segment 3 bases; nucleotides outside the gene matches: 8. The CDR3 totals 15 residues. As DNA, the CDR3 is TGTGCCAGCAGCCTGACAGGGGCATTGGACACTGAAGCTTTCTTT. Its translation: CASSLTGALDTEAFF.

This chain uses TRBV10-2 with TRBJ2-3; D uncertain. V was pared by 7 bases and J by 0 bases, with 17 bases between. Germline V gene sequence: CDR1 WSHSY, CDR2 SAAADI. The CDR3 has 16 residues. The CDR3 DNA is TGCGCCAGCAATTCCCCAGCGAGCCCTAGCACAGATACGCAGTATTTT. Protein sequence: CASNSPASPSTDTQYF.

The CDR3 here is CASSWSRRNEKLFF. CDR3 bases: TGTGCCAGCAGTTGGTCCCGCCGGAATGAAAAACTGTTTTTT. The chain joins TRBV6-6 to TRBJ1-4; D gene unclear. With 4 bases removed from V and 5 bases from J, the gap between germline ends came to 11 bases. From germline, CDR1 is MNHNY and CDR2 SVGAGI (reference sequence). The CDR3 is 14 residues long.

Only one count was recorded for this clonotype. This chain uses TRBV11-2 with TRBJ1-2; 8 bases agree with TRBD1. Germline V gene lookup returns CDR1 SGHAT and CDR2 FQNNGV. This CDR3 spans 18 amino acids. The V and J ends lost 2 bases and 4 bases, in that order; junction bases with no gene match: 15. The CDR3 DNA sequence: TGTGCCAGCAGCTTATGGGCACCGGACAGGGCTCTGTCCTATGGCTACACCTTC. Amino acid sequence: CASSLWAPDRALSYGYTF.

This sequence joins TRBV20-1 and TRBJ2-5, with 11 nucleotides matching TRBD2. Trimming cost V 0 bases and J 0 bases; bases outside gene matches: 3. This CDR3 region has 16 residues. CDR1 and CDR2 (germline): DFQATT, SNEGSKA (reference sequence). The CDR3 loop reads CSARERGLADQETQYF. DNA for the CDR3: TGCAGTGCTAGAGAGAGGGGACTAGCGGACCAAGAGACCCAGTACTTC.

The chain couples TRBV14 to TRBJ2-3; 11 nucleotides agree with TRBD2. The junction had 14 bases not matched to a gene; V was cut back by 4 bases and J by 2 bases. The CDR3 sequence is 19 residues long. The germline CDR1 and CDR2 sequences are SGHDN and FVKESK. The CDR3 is CASSRRGTSGSSSTDTQYF. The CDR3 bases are TGTGCCAGCAGCCGCAGGGGGACTAGCGGCAGTTCCTCCACAGATACGCAGTATTTT.

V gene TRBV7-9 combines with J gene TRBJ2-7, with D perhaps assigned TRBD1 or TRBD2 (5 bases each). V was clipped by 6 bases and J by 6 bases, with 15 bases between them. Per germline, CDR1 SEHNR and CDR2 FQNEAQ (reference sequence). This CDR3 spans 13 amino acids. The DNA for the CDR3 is TGTGCCAGCAGACCGGGGCAATCCAGCGAGCAGTACTTC. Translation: CASRPGQSSEQYF.

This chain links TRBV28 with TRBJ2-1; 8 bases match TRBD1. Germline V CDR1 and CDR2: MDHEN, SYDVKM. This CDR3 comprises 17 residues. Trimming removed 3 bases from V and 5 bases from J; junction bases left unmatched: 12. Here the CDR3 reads CASSFPRQGPVNNEQFF. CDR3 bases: TGTGCCAGCAGTTTCCCCCGACAGGGGCCGGTAAACAATGAGCAGTTCTTC.

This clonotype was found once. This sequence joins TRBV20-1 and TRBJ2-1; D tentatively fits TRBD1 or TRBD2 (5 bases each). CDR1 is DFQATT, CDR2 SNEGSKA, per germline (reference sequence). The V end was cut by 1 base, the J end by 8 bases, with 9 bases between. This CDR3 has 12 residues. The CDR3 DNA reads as TGCAGTGCTAGAGCCTGGGACGATGAGCAGTTCTTC. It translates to CSARAWDDEQFF.

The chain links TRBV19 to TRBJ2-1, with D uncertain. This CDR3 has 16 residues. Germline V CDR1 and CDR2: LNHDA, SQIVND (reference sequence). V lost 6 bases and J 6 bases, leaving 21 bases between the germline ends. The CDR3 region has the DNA TGTGCCAGTAGCCCCTTAAGTCCTAGAATCGGCAATGAGCAGTTCTTC. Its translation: CASSPLSPRIGNEQFF.

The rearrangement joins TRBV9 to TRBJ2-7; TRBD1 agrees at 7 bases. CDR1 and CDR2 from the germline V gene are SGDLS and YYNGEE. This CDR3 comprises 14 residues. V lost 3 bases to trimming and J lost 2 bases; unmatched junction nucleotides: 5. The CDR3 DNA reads TGTGCCAGCAGCGCCACAGGGGCCGCCTACGAGCAGTACTTC. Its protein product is CASSATGAAYEQYF.

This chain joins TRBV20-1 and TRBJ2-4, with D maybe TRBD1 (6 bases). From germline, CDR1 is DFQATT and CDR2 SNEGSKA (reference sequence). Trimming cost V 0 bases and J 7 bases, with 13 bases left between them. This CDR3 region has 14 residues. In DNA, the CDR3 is TGCAGTGCTAGAGACCGGGACAAGACGAACATTCAGTACTTC. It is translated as CSARDRDKTNIQYF.

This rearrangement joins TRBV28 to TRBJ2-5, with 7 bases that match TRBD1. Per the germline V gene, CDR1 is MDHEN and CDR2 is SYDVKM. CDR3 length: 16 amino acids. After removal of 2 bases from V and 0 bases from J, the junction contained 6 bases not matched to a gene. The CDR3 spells CASSLMGTANQETQYF. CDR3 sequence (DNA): TGTGCCAGCAGTTTAATGGGGACAGCTAACCAAGAGACCCAGTACTTC.

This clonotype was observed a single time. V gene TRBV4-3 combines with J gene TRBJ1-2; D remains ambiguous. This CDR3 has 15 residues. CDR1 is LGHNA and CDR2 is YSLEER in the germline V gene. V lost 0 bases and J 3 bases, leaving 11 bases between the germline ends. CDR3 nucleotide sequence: TGCGCCAGCAGCCAAGATTGGCGGGCGTACTATGGCTACACCTTC. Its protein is CASSQDWRAYYGYTF.

CDR3 sequence reads: CASTTGGGWETQYF. In DNA form, the CDR3 reads TGTGCCAGCACCACCGGGGGGGGATGGGAGACCCAGTACTTC. This chain links TRBV7-9 with TRBJ2-5, with 8 positions matching TRBD2. Per the germline V gene, CDR1 is SEHNR and CDR2 is FQNEAQ (reference sequence). The CDR3 is made up of 14 amino acids. The V and J ends lost 7 bases and 5 bases, in that order; junction bases with no gene match: 9.

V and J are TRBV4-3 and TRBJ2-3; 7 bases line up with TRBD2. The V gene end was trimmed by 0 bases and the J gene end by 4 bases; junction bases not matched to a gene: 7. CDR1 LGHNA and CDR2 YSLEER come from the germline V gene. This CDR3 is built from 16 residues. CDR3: CASSQDFAGEADTQYF. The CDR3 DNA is TGCGCCAGCAGCCAAGATTTCGCGGGGGAGGCAGATACGCAGTATTTT.

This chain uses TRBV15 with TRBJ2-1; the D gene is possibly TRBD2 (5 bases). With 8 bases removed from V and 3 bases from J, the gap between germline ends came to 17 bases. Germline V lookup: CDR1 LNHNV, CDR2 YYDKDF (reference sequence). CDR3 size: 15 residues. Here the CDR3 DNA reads TGTGCCACCGGAGCGGCCCAAGACCTCTACAATGAGCAGTTCTTC. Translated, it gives CATGAAQDLYNEQFF.

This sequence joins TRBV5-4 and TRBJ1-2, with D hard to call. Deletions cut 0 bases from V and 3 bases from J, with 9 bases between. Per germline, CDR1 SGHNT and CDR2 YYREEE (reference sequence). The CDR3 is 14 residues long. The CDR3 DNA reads TGTGCCAGCAGCTTGGGGTGGGGAGACTATGGCTACACCTTC. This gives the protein CASSLGWGDYGYTF.

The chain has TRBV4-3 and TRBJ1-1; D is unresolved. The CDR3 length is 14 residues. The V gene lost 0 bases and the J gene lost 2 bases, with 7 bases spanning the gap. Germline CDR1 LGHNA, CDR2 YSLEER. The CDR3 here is CASSQEQSNTEAFF. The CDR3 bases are TGCGCCAGCAGCCAAGAACAAAGCAACACTGAAGCTTTCTTT.

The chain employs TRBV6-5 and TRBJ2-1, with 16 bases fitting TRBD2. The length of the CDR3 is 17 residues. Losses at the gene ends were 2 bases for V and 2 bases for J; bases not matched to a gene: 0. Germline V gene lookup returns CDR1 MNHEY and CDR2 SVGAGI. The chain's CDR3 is CASSYGTSGGAYNEQFF. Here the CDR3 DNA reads TGTGCCAGCAGTTACGGGACTAGCGGGGGGGCCTACAATGAGCAGTTCTTC.

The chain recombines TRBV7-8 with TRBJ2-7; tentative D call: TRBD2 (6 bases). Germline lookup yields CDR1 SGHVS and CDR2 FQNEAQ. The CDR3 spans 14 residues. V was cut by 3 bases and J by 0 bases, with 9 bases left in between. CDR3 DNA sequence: TGTGCCAGCAGCTTTTGGGGGGACTCCTACGAGCAGTACTTC. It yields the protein CASSFWGDSYEQYF.

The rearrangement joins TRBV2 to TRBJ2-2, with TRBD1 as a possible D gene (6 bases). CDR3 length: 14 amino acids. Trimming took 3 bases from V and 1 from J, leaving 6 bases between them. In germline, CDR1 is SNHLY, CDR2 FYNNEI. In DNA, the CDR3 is TGTGCCAGCAGTGAGACAGGGAACACCGGGGAGCTGTTTTTT. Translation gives CASSETGNTGELFF. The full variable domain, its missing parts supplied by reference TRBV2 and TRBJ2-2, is EPEVTQTPSHQVTQMGQEVILRCVPISNHLYFYWYRQILGQKVEFLVSFYNNEISEKSEIFDDQFSVERPDGSNFTLKIRSTKLEDSAMYFCASSETGNTGELFFGEGSRLTVL.

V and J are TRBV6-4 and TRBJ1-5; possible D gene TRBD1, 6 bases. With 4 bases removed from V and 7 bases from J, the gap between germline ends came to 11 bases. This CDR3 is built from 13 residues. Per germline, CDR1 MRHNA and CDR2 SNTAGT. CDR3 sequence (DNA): TGTGCCAGCAGTGCAGGGGTCGGCCAGCCCCAGCATTTT. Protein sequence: CASSAGVGQPQHF.